Listed here is a single T cell receptor (beta chain). This entry comes from a study of T cells expressing NK-cell markers. With the 5' RACE reads reprocessed, TCRdb shows one record per CDR3 protein and no DNA. This repertoire includes a few hundred thousand distinct CDR3 sequences. This CDR3 has 16 amino acids. Germline V gene lookup returns CDR1 SGHRS and CDR2 YFSETQ. V gene TRBV5-1 combines with J gene TRBJ1-1; TCRdb indicates TRBD1, and absent DNA this call remains unverified. The sequence was collected from a man younger than 35 in good health. Sequencing was carried out using blood T cells: a sorted CD56 or NKG2C T cell subset, CD4+ or CD8+ T cells, or bulk PBMC T cells (not recorded which). The CDR3 sequence: CASSLVLGTGGGEAFF.